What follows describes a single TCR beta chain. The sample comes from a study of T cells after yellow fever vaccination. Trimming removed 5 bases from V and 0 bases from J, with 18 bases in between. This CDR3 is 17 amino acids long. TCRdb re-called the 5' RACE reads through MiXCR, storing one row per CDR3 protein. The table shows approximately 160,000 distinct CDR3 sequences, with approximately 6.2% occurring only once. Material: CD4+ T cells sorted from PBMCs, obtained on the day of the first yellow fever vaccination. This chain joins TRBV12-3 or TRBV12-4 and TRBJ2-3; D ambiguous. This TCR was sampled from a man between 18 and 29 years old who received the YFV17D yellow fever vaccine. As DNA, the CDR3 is TGTGCCAGCAGTAGGTCCATCTTACCCATAAGCACAGATACGCAGTATTTT. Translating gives CASSRSILPISTDTQYF.